This TCR beta chain derives from a study of CD8 T cells in Susac syndrome. J lost 7 bases, V lost 6 bases, and 11 bases had no gene match. The CDR3 is 14 amino acids. Germline V CDR1 and CDR2: MNHEY, SMNVEV (reference sequence). Sequencing of TCR beta was performed on blood CD8+ T cells and on blood CD4+ T cells. The study used healthy donors as controls matched for age and sex. It was with random hexamers that roughly 0.45 to 1 ug RNA was reverse transcribed. Across 54 Vbeta and 13 Jbeta, TCR beta CDR3 was amplified with immunoSEQ multiplex PCR. TCRdb ran MiXCR on the immunoSEQ multiplex PCR reads and lists one entry per CDR3 protein. The table shows about 190,000 distinct CDR3 sequences, with over 85% occurring only once.

This sequence joins TRBV27 and TRBJ1-2; 7 nucleotides match TRBD1. Material: CD4+ T cells from PBMCs. The receptor was isolated from a human donor in good health. CDR3 protein: CASSPDRTSGGYTF. The CDR3 DNA reads as TGTGCCAGCAGCCCGGACAGGACCTCTGGTGGCTACACCTTC.